This TCR beta chain was recovered during a study of patients and donors after allogeneic stem cell transplantation. The CDR3 loop spans 15 amino acids. Germline lookup yields CDR1 DFQATT and CDR2 SNEGSKA (reference sequence). The V and J ends lost 2 bases and 0 bases respectively, with 14 bases between them. TCRdb re-called the RT-PCR reads through MiXCR, storing one row per CDR3 protein. The table lists fewer than 500,000 distinct CDR3 sequences, 16% of them singletons. Sequencing was done on a sample of blood, either unsorted or a sorted T cell fraction (not recorded which). V usage is TRBV20-1 and J usage is TRBJ2-7; D possibly corresponds to TRBD2 (6 bases). The TCR was taken from a human donor who was either an allogeneic HSCT recipient or a stem cell or donor lymphocyte infusion donor (not recorded which). It is not recorded whose cells these are; they may come from a transplant donor. Here the CDR3 reads CSARSQRVSSYEQYF. For the CDR3, the DNA is TGCAGTGCTAGATCGCAGCGGGTCAGCTCCTACGAGCAGTACTTC.